A single TCR beta chain is shown here with its context. Its antigen is not known. The data derive from a study of OX40 agonist ivuxolimab in advanced cancers. About the research overall: Patients in dose escalation had liver, melanoma, kidney or head and neck cancers.

Only in-frame clones appear in the TCRdb table, and some are missing; sequencing was by immunoSEQ multiplex PCR. The data show about 76,000 clones, 85% seen once. Per germline, CDR1 LNHDA and CDR2 SQIVND (reference sequence). This CDR3 comprises 16 residues. The V gene end was trimmed by 6 bases and the J gene end by 3 bases; junction bases not matched to a gene: 14. Study-wide findings and caveats: Relatively little clonal expansion, among the lowest observed, appeared in partial responders at 0.1-3.0 mg/kg. Compared with CD4+, CD8+ T cells on average had more expanded clones.

J is TRBJ2-7 and V is TRBV19; TRBD1 matches at 7 bases. The sequence came from an adult with an advanced solid tumor such as melanoma, head and neck, liver or kidney cancer. Here the sequenced sample was CD4+ or CD8+ T cells sorted from blood, taken in a trial of the OX40 agonist ivuxolimab. The chain's CDR3 is CASRPQYIGTDYEQYF. CDR3 nucleotide sequence: TGTGCCAGTAGACCCCAGTACATCGGGACAGACTACGAGCAGTACTTC.